This T cell receptor (beta chain) was sequenced in a study of blood T cell repertoires in COVID-19. On the study more broadly: Samples representing acute and convalescent COVID-19 were sourced from the United States, Italy and Spain.

V lost 8 bases, J lost 4 bases, and 17 bases lay in between. The CDR3 contains 14 residues. Germline-derived CDR1 and CDR2 are MNHEY and SVGAGI. The age range of participants was roughly 18 to 90 years, with residence in around 22 US areas. Recovered participants had two consecutive negative NP/OP PCR tests, healthcare professional clearance, or symptom resolution. TCRdb's table, derived via immunoSEQ multiplex PCR, lists solely in-frame clones and lacks some. The sample records approximately 380,000 clones, 88% being singletons. This receptor was taken from a woman aged 18 to 35 who had recovered from COVID-19. Sequenced: PBMCs or T cells enriched from blood (not recorded which). The rearrangement joins TRBV6-5 to TRBJ1-2, with D maybe TRBD1 (5 bases). The CDR3 reads CASVRGGSGYGYTF. The CDR3 nucleotides are TGTGCCAGCGTAAGGGGCGGCTCTGGCTATGGCTACACCTTC.